Listed below are T cell receptor beta chains from one sample, sequenced in a study of cytomegalovirus exposure and HLA in healthy donors. Some clones are missing from TCRdb's copy, which holds only in-frame ones; the method was immunoSEQ multiplex PCR. The table includes about 190,000 clones, over 75% detected once. The sequencing input was PBMCs. The receptors come from a man aged 18 to 29 in good health and CMV-seronegative. Both conserved end residues are part of each CDR3. The D gene is left open where the match is weak. For some rows the clone size is stated as once, few or many, or as a class when expanded; others skip it.

size	J	D	V	DNA	CDR3
few	TRBJ1-3	.	TRBV28	TGTGCCAGCAGTTTCGGCTCTAGCTCTGGAAACACCATATATTTT	CASSFGSSSGNTIYF
few	TRBJ2-7	TRBD1	TRBV7-9	TGTGCCAGCAGCCCGACAGGGTGGTACGAGCAGTACTTC	CASSPTGWYEQYF
.	TRBJ1-2	TRBD1	TRBV5-4	TGTGCCAGCAGCCCCAGGGGGTCGAACAACTATGGCTACACCTTC	CASSPRGSNNYGYTF
.	TRBJ1-2	.	TRBV6-5	TGTGCCAGCAGGGGGGGAGGCAGGTCAAACTATGGCTACACCTTC	CASRGGGRSNYGYTF
.	TRBJ1-2	TRBD1	TRBV2	TGTGCCAGCAGTACTGACAGGGGCTATGCCCACCTCTACACCTTC	CASSTDRGYAHLYTF
.	TRBJ2-1	TRBD2	TRBV6-1	TGTGCCAGCAGTGACCCCATTCGTGGGAGGGCCTCCTCCTACAATGAGCAGTTCTTC	CASSDPIRGRASSYNEQFF
.	TRBJ2-3	.	TRBV11-2	TGTGCCAGCAGACCTCTTTGGCTTGGGCCGACAGATACGCAGTATTTT	CASRPLWLGPTDTQYF
.	TRBJ1-1	.	TRBV9	TGTGCCAGCAGCGTAGAGGGAGGGGCGGTGGACACTGAAGCTTTCTTT	CASSVEGGAVDTEAFF
few	TRBJ2-5	TRBD2	TRBV27	TGTGCCAGCACCACCGGGACTAGCGGGAAGGAGACCCAGTACTTC	CASTTGTSGKETQYF
.	TRBJ2-7	TRBD1	TRBV28	TGTGCCAGCAGTCGAAGGGGGCGCGAGCAGTACTTC	CASSRRGREQYF
.	TRBJ2-3	TRBD2	TRBV5-4	TGTGCCAGCAGCCCCTCGCAGCGGGACTACCTCACAGATACGCAGTATTTT	CASSPSQRDYLTDTQYF
.	TRBJ1-1	.	TRBV28	TGTGCCAGCACCAAAGGCAGGGCCACAAACACTGAAGCTTTCTTT	CASTKGRATNTEAFF
.	TRBJ2-3	.	TRBV19	TGTGCCAGTACCGATCAACTTTCGACAGATACGCAGTATTTT	CASTDQLSTDTQYF
.	TRBJ2-5	.	TRBV7-2	TGTGCCAGCAGCTTATCTATCAATTCCGAGACCCAGTACTTC	CASSLSINSETQYF
.	TRBJ2-3	.	TRBV7-3	TGTGCCAGCAGCTTCAGGGGTCCCACAGATACGCAGTATTTT	CASSFRGPTDTQYF
.	TRBJ2-3	TRBD2	TRBV11-3	TGTGCCAGCAGCTTAGATATCAGACTAGCGGGGGACACAGATACGCAGTATTTT	CASSLDIRLAGDTDTQYF
.	TRBJ2-1	TRBD2	TRBV4-2	TGTGCCAGCAGCCAAGATCTACTAGCGGGACCCCTCAATGAGCAGTTCTTC	CASSQDLLAGPLNEQFF
once	TRBJ2-6	TRBD1	TRBV30	TGTGCCTCGGACAGGCCAGACTCTGGGGCCAACGTCCTGACTTTC	CASDRPDSGANVLTF
.	TRBJ1-4	TRBD1	TRBV5-6	TGTGCCAGCAGCCTAAGGACAGGTTCTACTGAAAAACTGTTTTTT	CASSLRTGSTEKLFF
.	TRBJ1-1	.	TRBV11-3	TGTGCCAGCAGCTTAGATTCCGGCACTGAAGCTTTCTTT	CASSLDSGTEAFF
.	TRBJ2-3	.	TRBV10-1	TGCGCCAGCAGTGAATCCGGGACAGATACGCAGTATTTT	CASSESGTDTQYF
.	TRBJ1-2	.	TRBV7-2	TGTGCCAGCAGCTTAAGACGGACAACTAACTATGGCTACACCTTC	CASSLRRTTNYGYTF
.	TRBJ2-1	.	TRBV29-1	TGCAGCGTTGGAGGGACAGGGACTAGTGGGGGCTACAATGAGCAGTTCTTC	CSVGGTGTSGGYNEQFF